Shown below are 26 T cell receptor beta chains from a single sample sequenced in a study of type 1 regulatory T cells. Using its own MiXCR run on the reads, TCRdb lists one record per CDR3 protein. This repertoire shows roughly 68,000 distinct CDR3 sequences, nearly 65% found once; its top ten account for about 7.3%. The antigens of these receptors remain unknown. Specimen: cultured T cells, either the whole culture or a sorted T cell fraction (not recorded which). Subset: Tr1-enriched cell product generated in vitro against host alloantigens. The receptors stem from a human donor in good health.

The chain links TRBV5-6 to TRBJ2-7; D remains ambiguous. Germline assignment: CDR1 SGHDT and CDR2 YYEEEE. V dropped 2 bases and J dropped 7 bases, with 10 bases sitting between them. This CDR3 is built from 12 residues. The CDR3 reads CASSFSVREQYF. In DNA form, the CDR3 reads TGTGCCAGCAGCTTCTCGGTTAGGGAGCAGTACTTC.

The V call is TRBV7-2, the J call TRBJ1-1; D not certain. The CDR3 has 12 residues. Germline-derived CDR1 and CDR2 are SGHTA and FQGNSA. Trimming stripped 3 bases from V and 5 bases from J, with 7 bases between. CDR3 protein: CASSFTRTEAFF. The CDR3 DNA is TGTGCCAGCAGCTTTACACGGACTGAAGCTTTCTTT.

This sequence joins TRBV20-1 and TRBJ2-3; the D gene is possibly TRBD2 (6 bases). V dropped 1 base and J dropped 0 bases, with 8 bases sitting between them. Germline V gene lookup returns CDR1 DFQATT and CDR2 SNEGSKA (reference sequence). This CDR3 has 14 amino acids. The CDR3 loop reads CSARAGLSTDTQYF. For the CDR3, the DNA is TGCAGTGCTAGAGCGGGACTGAGCACAGATACGCAGTATTTT.

This clonotype turned up a few times. The chain joins TRBV20-1 to TRBJ2-2; no clear D. The CDR3 contains 17 residues. Germline V gives CDR1 DFQATT, CDR2 SNEGSKA (reference sequence). The V end was cut by 6 bases, the J end by 0 bases, with 20 bases between. CDR3 sequence reads: CSASPRPLLANTGELFF. In DNA, the CDR3 is TGCAGTGCCTCCCCGAGGCCCCTACTCGCGAACACCGGGGAGCTGTTTTTT.

CDR3 coding DNA: TGTGCCAGCAGCTCGCGGGTCCTAGCGGGAGGACTCTCCTACGAGCAGTACTTC. Protein product: CASSSRVLAGGLSYEQYF. The rearrangement uses TRBV11-2 and TRBJ2-7; 11 bases are a match to TRBD2. Germline V CDR1 and CDR2: SGHAT, FQNNGV. The CDR3 loop spans 18 amino acids. Trimming cost V 4 bases and J 0 bases; bases outside gene matches: 11.

V and J are TRBV20-1 and TRBJ1-1; D unclear. The ends were cut back, 6 bases at V and 1 base at J, with 15 bases in the middle. Germline V gene lookup returns CDR1 DFQATT and CDR2 SNEGSKA (reference sequence). This CDR3 is built from 14 residues. CDR3 nucleotide sequence: TGCAGTGCCGATGACACCTTATCGAACACTGAAGCTTTCTTT. The encoded protein is CSADDTLSNTEAFF.

To note about this clonotype: A much larger clone differs by one base, so this may be a read error. The J gene is TRBJ1-5, the V gene TRBV4-3, with D unclear. The CDR3 has 15 amino acids. CDR1 and CDR2 (germline): LGHNA, YSLEER. The CDR3 DNA is TGCGCCAGCAGCCAAGGGACCAAGGGCAACCAGCCCCAGCATTTT. Amino acid sequence: CASSQGTKGNQPQHF.

The chain is built from TRBV7-2 and TRBJ2-5, with 8 bases identical to TRBD2. Germline V gene data show CDR1 as SGHTA and CDR2 as FQGNSA. J gave up 0 bases and V 2 bases, and 5 bases lay outside the gene matches. The length of the CDR3 is 16 residues. The CDR3 coding sequence is TGTGCCAGCAGCTTAAGGTCTAGCGGGTACCAAGAGACCCAGTACTTC. Protein product: CASSLRSSGYQETQYF.

This rearrangement joins TRBV5-1 to TRBJ2-1, with a tentative D call TRBD2 (5 bases). The germline gives CDR1 SGHRS, CDR2 YFSETQ. V was shortened by 5 bases and J by 5 bases, with 14 bases between the two germline ends. The CDR3 has 14 residues. This chain's CDR3 is CASSKSGDHNEQFF. The CDR3 DNA reads TGCGCCAGCAGTAAAAGCGGAGACCACAATGAGCAGTTCTTC. Based on the CDR3 plus reference TRBV5-1 and TRBJ2-1, the full variable domain is KAGVTQTPRYLIKTRGQQVTLSCSPISGHRSVSWYQQTPGQGLQFLFEYFSETQRNKGNFPGRFSGRQFSNSRSEMNVSTLELGDSALYLCASSKSGDHNEQFFGPGTRLTVL.

The chain has TRBV27 and TRBJ2-2; D is perhaps TRBD1 (7 bases). Trimming took 6 bases from V and 7 from J, leaving 24 bases between them. This CDR3 spans 17 amino acids. Germline lookup yields CDR1 MNHEY and CDR2 SMNVEV (reference sequence). Here the CDR3 reads CASRTPSGLQGGGELFF. The DNA of the CDR3 is TGTGCCAGCAGGACGCCGAGTGGCTTGCAGGGGGGCGGGGAGCTGTTTTTT.

This clonotype is a singleton in its sample. This chain links TRBV18 with TRBJ1-1, with D hard to call. The CDR3 is 13 amino acids. Trimming stripped 3 bases from V and 4 bases from J, with 9 bases between. The germline gives CDR1 KGHSH, CDR2 LQKENI. CDR3 DNA sequence: TGTGCCAGCTCACCTCTGCGGGGCACTGAAGCTTTCTTT. Its translation is CASSPLRGTEAFF.

The CDR3 bases are TGCAGTGCCAGCGGAGCGGCCACCGGGGAGCTGTTTTTT. This encodes CSASGAATGELFF. The chain joins TRBV20-1 to TRBJ2-2; the D gene is possibly TRBD2 (5 bases). This CDR3 spans 13 amino acids. The ends were cut back, 6 bases at V and 4 bases at J, with 12 bases in the middle. CDR1 is DFQATT, CDR2 SNEGSKA, per germline (reference sequence).

This clonotype was observed once. The V gene is TRBV13, the J gene TRBJ2-3; unclear D gene. This CDR3 is built from 11 residues. From germline, CDR1 is PRHDT and CDR2 FYEKMQ (reference sequence). V lost 5 bases and J lost 5, with 5 bases in between. CDR3 residues: CASSQRDTQYF. DNA of the CDR3: TGTGCCAGCAGCCAGAGAGATACGCAGTATTTT.

This clonotype has more than one count but fewer than ten. J is TRBJ2-1 and V is TRBV9, with TRBD1 matching over 8 bases. V lost 4 bases to trimming and J lost 2 bases; unmatched junction nucleotides: 5. The CDR3 consists of 15 residues. Looked up from germline, CDR1 is SGDLS and CDR2 is YYNGEE. The CDR3 loop reads CASSLGQGTYNEQFF. DNA of the CDR3: TGTGCCAGCAGCCTAGGACAGGGAACCTACAATGAGCAGTTCTTC.

The chain combines TRBV27 with TRBJ1-6; D is unclear. Germline values: CDR1 MNHEY, CDR2 SMNVEV (reference sequence). This CDR3 has 14 residues. The V and J ends lost 0 bases and 8 bases respectively, with 8 bases between them. The CDR3 DNA reads TGTGCCAGCAGTTTATCGAACCGGGATTCACCCCTCCACTTT. Protein: CASSLSNRDSPLHF.

The V gene is TRBV9, the J gene TRBJ2-7; no clear D gene. In germline, CDR1 is SGDLS, CDR2 YYNGEE. V was cut by 0 bases and J by 4 bases, with 8 bases left in between. The CDR3 is made up of 13 amino acids. This CDR3 reads CASSVDGTYEQYF. In DNA form, the CDR3 reads TGTGCCAGCAGCGTAGATGGAACATACGAGCAGTACTTC.

This clonotype came up a few times. CDR3 sequence: CASSASPWGEKLFF. DNA of the CDR3: TGTGCCAGCAGTGCGTCCCCTTGGGGTGAAAAACTGTTTTTT. V and J are TRBV6-1 and TRBJ1-4, with D unclear. The V gene's germline CDR1 is MNHNS and CDR2 SASEGT. The CDR3 has 14 amino acids. V was cut by 4 bases and J by 7 bases, with 13 bases left in between.

The V call is TRBV5-1, the J call TRBJ2-3, with D uncertain. Per germline, CDR1 SGHRS and CDR2 YFSETQ. Trimming cost V 0 bases and J 3 bases, with 8 bases left between them. This CDR3 contains 14 residues. CDR3 region: CASSLGDTTDTQYF. The CDR3 bases are TGCGCCAGCAGCTTGGGAGACACTACAGATACGCAGTATTTT.

V gene TRBV20-1 combines with J gene TRBJ1-2; 7 nucleotides match TRBD1. This CDR3 has 14 amino acids. Trimming removed 3 bases from V and 4 bases from J; junction bases left unmatched: 8. Germline CDR1 reads DFQATT; CDR2 reads SNEGSKA (reference sequence). The CDR3: CSARFSQGGYGYTF. DNA for the CDR3: TGCAGTGCTAGGTTTAGCCAGGGGGGCTATGGCTACACCTTC.

The chain carries TRBV7-9 and TRBJ1-1, with unresolved D. Germline CDR1 and CDR2: SEHNR and FQNEAQ (reference sequence). V lost 6 bases and J lost 0, with 8 bases in between. CDR3 length: 13 amino acids. As DNA, the CDR3 is TGTGCCAGCAGGTCGTCGATGAACACTGAAGCTTTCTTT. It translates to CASRSSMNTEAFF.

This clonotype was recorded a few times. This sequence joins TRBV18 and TRBJ2-5, with D hard to call. The CDR3 spans 13 residues. Germline V lookup: CDR1 KGHSH, CDR2 LQKENI. V dropped 4 bases and J dropped 1 base, with 7 bases sitting between them. As DNA, the CDR3 is TGTGCCAGCTCACGAACAGTCCAAGAGACCCAGTACTTC. Protein product: CASSRTVQETQYF.

The genes are TRBV5-4 and TRBJ2-7, with 14 bases that match TRBD2. With 4 bases clipped from V and 4 bases from J, the junction kept 7 bases outside the gene matches. The CDR3 is made up of 16 amino acids. Germline loops: CDR1 SGHNT, CDR2 YYREEE (reference sequence). The CDR3 DNA reads TGTGCCAGCAGCCCCGGGACTAGCGGGAGTATATACGAGCAGTACTTC. This codes for CASSPGTSGSIYEQYF.

The J gene is TRBJ1-6, the V gene TRBV12-3 or TRBV12-4; D not resolved. The CDR3 runs 14 residues. Between the trimmed V and J ends, which lost 1 base and 8 bases, there was a span of 9 bases. The CDR3 sequence: CASSLGVMDSPLHF. CDR3 nucleotide sequence: TGTGCCAGCAGTTTAGGGGTAATGGATTCACCCCTCCACTTT.

The chain employs TRBV3-1 and TRBJ1-1, with D possibly matching TRBD1 (5 bases). This CDR3 is built from 17 residues. From germline, CDR1 is LGHDT and CDR2 YNNKEL (reference sequence). Trimming cost V 0 bases and J 4 bases, with 18 bases left between them. The CDR3 here is CASSQDARQGVGTEAFF. CDR3 coding DNA: TGTGCCAGCAGCCAAGATGCTAGGCAGGGAGTAGGCACTGAAGCTTTCTTT.

The chain combines TRBV5-1 with TRBJ1-1; possibly TRBD1 for D (5 bases). This CDR3 region has 15 residues. V was pared by 5 bases and J by 5 bases, with 19 bases between. The germline gives CDR1 SGHRS, CDR2 YFSETQ. The CDR3 nucleotides read TGCGCCAGCAGTCTACTTGGGGCGGATGAAACTGAAGCTTTCTTT. Its protein is CASSLLGADETEAFF.

This clonotype is termed medium-sized (0.01 to 0.1%). The chain recombines TRBV12-3 or TRBV12-4 with TRBJ1-6; possible D gene TRBD1, 5 bases. The CDR3 sequence is 14 residues long. The V gene lost 3 bases and the J gene lost 7 bases, with 10 bases spanning the gap. The CDR3 nucleotides read TGTGCCAGCAGTTTTCAACAGGCCAATTCACCCCTCCACTTT. Translating it yields CASSFQQANSPLHF.